One and the same sample provided the 20 T cell receptor beta chains below, sequenced in a study of blood T cells in healthy people across ages. A second PCR of about 6 to 11 cycles used a sample-barcoded 5' primer and a J-beta primer mix. TCRdb re-called the 5' RACE reads with MiXCR, one entry per CDR3 protein. Of over 600,000 distinct CDR3 sequences listed, less than 60% are singletons. The sample consisted of blood. These receptors were taken from a man of 80 years or more in good health.

The V and J genes are TRBV5-1 and TRBJ2-3, with TRBD2 identical over 7 bases. The germline CDR1 and CDR2 sequences are SGHRS and YFSETQ. The junction had 5 bases not matched to a gene; V was cut back by 0 bases and J by 4 bases. The CDR3 is made up of 15 amino acids. The CDR3 region has the DNA TGCGCCAGCAGCTTGGGCGGGAGTAACGCAGATACGCAGTATTTT. Amino acid sequence: CASSLGGSNADTQYF. The full variable domain, completed using reference TRBV5-1 and TRBJ2-3, is KAGVTQTPRYLIKTRGQQVTLSCSPISGHRSVSWYQQTPGQGLQFLFEYFSETQRNKGNFPGRFSGRQFSNSRSEMNVSTLELGDSALYLCASSLGGSNADTQYFGPGTRLTVL.

Note on this clonotype: A read error may explain this, as a much larger clone is one base away. The chain is built from TRBV5-1 and TRBJ2-1; TRBD2 agrees at 12 bases. The CDR3 totals 15 residues. The germline V gene encodes CDR1 SGHRS and CDR2 YFSETQ. CDR3 DNA sequence: TGCGCCGGCAGCCTTGGACTAGCGGGACACAATGAGCAGTTCTTC. It yields the protein CAGSLGLAGHNEQFF.

This clonotype came up many times. Being one base from a much bigger clone, this may be a read error. The genes are TRBV29-1 and TRBJ2-5; D is possibly TRBD2 (5 bases). Germline CDR1 reads SQVTM; CDR2 reads ANQGSEA. The CDR3 loop spans 14 amino acids. V was cut by 3 bases and J by 0 bases, with 11 bases left in between. In nucleotides, the CDR3 is TGCAGCGTTGAGGCCCTAGCAGACCAAGAGACCCAGTACTTC. Its protein product is CSVEALADQETQYF.

To note about this clonotype: Germline is not matched at one junction end, which may reflect a read error. This chain uses TRBV7-2 with TRBJ1-6; maybe TRBD1 (6 bases). From germline, CDR1 is SGHTA and CDR2 FQGNSA. This CDR3 has 13 amino acids. The CDR3 loop is CASSLPGHSPPHF. For the CDR3, the DNA is TGTGCCAGCAGCTTACCGGGACATTCACCCCCCCACTTT.

This clonotype was seen a few times. The CDR3 here is CASRGTLHNSPLHF. DNA of the CDR3: TGCGCCAGCAGAGGGACACTTCATAATTCACCCCTCCACTTT. The chain carries TRBV5-1 and TRBJ1-6; D possibly corresponds to TRBD1 (6 bases). V was cut by 5 bases and J by 5 bases, with 11 bases left in between. The CDR3 covers 14 residues. The germline V gene has CDR1 SGHRS and CDR2 YFSETQ.

The chain joins TRBV24-1 to TRBJ2-7; 9 bases align to TRBD1. The DNA end favors TRBJ2-5, so the J call may be wrong. The CDR3 consists of 15 residues. Germline loops: CDR1 KGHDR, CDR2 SFDVKD. CDR3 region: CATSDARDRAETQYF. CDR3 bases: TGTGCCACCAGTGATGCCCGGGACAGGGCGGAGACCCAGTACTTC.

The gene calls are TRBV6-5 and TRBJ1-2, with TRBD1 matching over 9 bases. CDR3 length: 15 amino acids. Germline V gene data show CDR1 as MNHEY and CDR2 as SVGAGI. The V gene end was trimmed by 4 bases and the J gene end by 8 bases; junction bases not matched to a gene: 11. CDR3 region: CASSSRQGEREGYTF. The CDR3 DNA sequence: TGTGCCAGCAGTTCTCGACAGGGGGAGAGGGAAGGCTACACCTTC.

The chain recombines TRBV9 with TRBJ2-4; D is perhaps TRBD1 (6 bases). Per germline, CDR1 SGDLS and CDR2 YYNGEE. The CDR3 has 15 residues. With 3 bases removed from V and 5 bases from J, the gap between germline ends came to 15 bases. The CDR3 spells CASSAGHVSQNIQYF. CDR3 coding DNA: TGTGCCAGCAGCGCGGGACACGTTTCACAAAACATTCAGTACTTC.

V and J are TRBV2 and TRBJ2-5, with TRBD2 matching 12 bases. From germline, CDR1 is SNHLY and CDR2 FYNNEI. The ends lost 5 bases at V and 11 bases at J; junction bases unmatched: 15. The CDR3 runs to 16 residues. CDR3 coding DNA: TGTGCCAGCAGTTCCCTACTAGCGGGAGGCTTCAATGAGCAGTACTTC. It codes for CASSSLLAGGFNEQYF.

This clonotype was detected a few times. CDR3 sequence: CASSFPIQALAGASTDTQYF. The CDR3 coding sequence is TGTGCCAGCAGTTTCCCCATCCAAGCTCTAGCGGGGGCTAGCACAGATACGCAGTATTTT. J is TRBJ2-3 and V is TRBV28; 10 bases are a match to TRBD2. This CDR3 contains 20 residues. V was pared by 3 bases and J by 0 bases, with 15 bases of the junction left unmatched. The germline gives CDR1 MDHEN, CDR2 SYDVKM. Supplemented by reference TRBV28 and TRBJ2-3, the full variable domain reads DVKVTQSSRYLVKRTGEKVFLECVQDMDHENMFWYRQDPGLGLRLIYFSYDVKMKEKGDIPEGYSVSREKKERFSLILESASTNQTSMYLCASSFPIQALAGASTDTQYFGPGTRLTVL.

This chain links TRBV24-1 with TRBJ2-5, with 12 bases identical to TRBD2. CDR3 length: 15 amino acids. Trimming at V came to 4 bases and at J to 5 bases, leaving 4 bases not matched to a gene. Germline V gives CDR1 KGHDR, CDR2 SFDVKD. As DNA, the CDR3 is TGTGCCACCAGTGAGCCGACTAGCGGGAGTGAGACCCAGTACTTC. It codes for CATSEPTSGSETQYF.

This clonotype came up a few times. The rearrangement joins TRBV20-1 to TRBJ2-1; 10 bases fit TRBD2. The V gene end was trimmed by 6 bases and the J gene end by 14 bases; junction bases not matched to a gene: 7. From germline, CDR1 is DFQATT and CDR2 SNEGSKA (reference sequence). The CDR3 has 11 residues. The CDR3 coding sequence is TGCAGTGCCTTTAGCGGGAGGCTGAAGTTCTTC. The encoded protein is CSAFSGRLKFF.

CDR3 in DNA: TGTGCCAGCAGCAGCGGCGAGAGCTCCTATAATTCACCCCTCCACTTT. This translates into CASSSGESSYNSPLHF. This chain joins TRBV9 and TRBJ1-6, with unresolved D. V lost 4 bases to trimming and J lost 0 bases, with 11 bases between them. From germline, CDR1 is SGDLS and CDR2 YYNGEE. The length of the CDR3 is 16 residues.

The chain couples TRBV7-9 to TRBJ2-7; 8 bases fit TRBD1. This CDR3 region has 16 residues. The germline V gene has CDR1 SEHNR and CDR2 FQNEAQ (reference sequence). V trimming: 1 base; J trimming: 0 bases; junction bases outside the gene matches: 5. The CDR3 nucleotides are TGTGCCAGCAGCTTAGGTTCGACAGGGGCCTCCTACGAGCAGTACTTC. Its protein is CASSLGSTGASYEQYF.

This chain uses TRBV25-1 with TRBJ1-2; tentative D call: TRBD1 (5 bases). V shed 0 bases and J shed 6 bases, with 11 bases lying between them. This CDR3 spans 14 amino acids. Germline lookup yields CDR1 MGHDK and CDR2 SYGVNS. The CDR3 nucleotides are TGTGCCAGCAGTGAATATTCCCCGACAGATGGCTACACCTTC. It yields the protein CASSEYSPTDGYTF.

The chain recombines TRBV24-1 with TRBJ2-3; 13 nucleotides line up with TRBD2. The CDR3 totals 17 residues. CDR1 and CDR2 (germline): KGHDR, SFDVKD. V shed 4 bases and J 4 bases; nucleotides not matched to a gene: 7. CDR3 amino acids: CATSDTTSGRFADTQYF. The CDR3, as DNA: TGTGCCACCAGTGACACGACTAGCGGGAGGTTTGCAGATACGCAGTATTTT.

Worth noting for this clonotype: Compared with germline, one end of the junction differs, possibly owing to a read error. The CDR3 sequence: CASNDRAGGIYIEQFF. CDR3 coding DNA: TGTGCCAGCAACGACCGCGCTGGGGGGATATACATTGAGCAGTTCTTC. The chain links TRBV6-2 or TRBV6-3 to TRBJ2-1; perhaps TRBD2 as D (6 bases). CDR1 and CDR2 from the germline V gene are MNHEY and SVGEGT. This CDR3 contains 16 residues.

The chain has TRBV15 and TRBJ1-1, with D tentatively TRBD1 (6 bases). CDR3 length: 16 residues. Germline lookup yields CDR1 LNHNV and CDR2 YYDKDF (reference sequence). Deletions cut 4 bases from V and 2 bases from J, with 17 bases between. The CDR3 DNA reads as TGTGCCACCAGCAAGACAGGTATGCTTGGTAACACTGAAGCTTTCTTT. Protein: CATSKTGMLGNTEAFF.

The chain couples TRBV25-1 to TRBJ2-5; the D gene is possibly TRBD2 (5 bases). CDR1 is MGHDK and CDR2 is SYGVNS in the germline V gene. CDR3 size: 12 residues. V lost 6 bases and J 11 bases, leaving 16 bases between the germline ends. For the CDR3, the DNA is TGTGCCAGCAGCGGGGTGTCCTGGGAGCAGTACTTC. Translated: CASSGVSWEQYF.

The chain recombines TRBV29-1 with TRBJ2-3; D ambiguous. This CDR3 has 13 amino acids. The V gene's germline CDR1 is SQVTM and CDR2 ANQGSEA. V shed 3 bases and J shed 4 bases, with 11 bases lying between them. CDR3 nucleotides: TGCAGCGTTGATTGGGCGACCGCAGATACGCAGTATTTT. Protein sequence: CSVDWATADTQYF.